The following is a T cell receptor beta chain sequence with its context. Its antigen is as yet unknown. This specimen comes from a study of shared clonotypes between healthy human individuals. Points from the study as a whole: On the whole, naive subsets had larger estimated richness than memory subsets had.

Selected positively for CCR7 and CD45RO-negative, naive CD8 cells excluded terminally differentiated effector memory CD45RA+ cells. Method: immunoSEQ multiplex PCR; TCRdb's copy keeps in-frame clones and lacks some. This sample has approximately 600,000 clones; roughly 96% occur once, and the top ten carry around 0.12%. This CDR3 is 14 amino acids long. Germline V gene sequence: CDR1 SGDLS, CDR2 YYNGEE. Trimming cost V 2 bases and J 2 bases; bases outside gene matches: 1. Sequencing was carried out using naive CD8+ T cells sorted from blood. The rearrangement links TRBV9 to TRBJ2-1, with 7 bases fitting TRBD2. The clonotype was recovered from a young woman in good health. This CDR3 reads CASSVGGTYNEQFF. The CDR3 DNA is TGTGCCAGCAGCGTGGGGGGGACCTACAATGAGCAGTTCTTC.